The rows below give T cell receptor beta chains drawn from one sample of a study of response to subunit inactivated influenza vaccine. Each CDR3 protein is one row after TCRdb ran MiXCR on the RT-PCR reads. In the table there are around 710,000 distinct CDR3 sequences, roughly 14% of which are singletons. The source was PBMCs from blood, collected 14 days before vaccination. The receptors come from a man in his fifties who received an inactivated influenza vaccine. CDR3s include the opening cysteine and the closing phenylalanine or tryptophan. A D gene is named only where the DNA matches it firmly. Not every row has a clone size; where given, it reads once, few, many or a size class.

CASSPGTLLGGELFF | TGTGCCAGCAGCCCCGGGACACTACTTGGGGGGGAGCTGTTTTTT | NA | TRBJ2-2 | NA | TRBV5-6
CASLTTREYRGRSTEAFF | TGTGCCAGCTTAACTACAAGGGAATACAGGGGGCGCAGCACTGAAGCTTTCTTT | TRBD1 | TRBJ1-1 | many | TRBV6-1
CASSLVAGRQNIQYF | TGTGCCAGCAGCTTAGTGGCGGGAAGGCAAAACATTCAGTACTTC | NA | TRBJ2-4 | NA | TRBV7-8
CASSLWSGGEAFF | TGTGCCAGCAGCTTATGGTCAGGGGGCGAAGCTTTCTTT | TRBD1 | TRBJ1-1 | NA | TRBV7-2
CASSQLTGGGTGELFF | TGTGCCAGCAGCCAACTGACAGGGGGCGGCACCGGGGAGCTGTTTTTT | TRBD1 | TRBJ2-2 | few | TRBV4-2
CASSPPGQGVNGYTF | TGTGCCAGCTCACCCCCGGGACAGGGTGTCAATGGCTACACCTTC | TRBD1 | TRBJ1-2 | few | TRBV18
CATSAWTSGANVLTF | TGTGCCACCAGCGCCTGGACCTCTGGGGCCAACGTCCTGACTTTC | NA | TRBJ2-6 | NA | TRBV15
CSLAWASDHNEQFF | TGCAGCCTTGCCTGGGCTAGCGACCACAATGAGCAGTTCTTC | NA | TRBJ2-1 | NA | TRBV29-1
CASSLAAGSETQYF | TGCGCCAGCAGCCTCGCCGCAGGATCGGAGACCCAGTACTTC | NA | TRBJ2-5 | NA | TRBV5-1
CASSQETSPNEQFF | TGCGCCAGCAGCCAAGAGACTAGCCCCAATGAGCAGTTCTTC | TRBD2 | TRBJ2-1 | NA | TRBV4-3
CASSETGTGFTDTQYF | TGTGCCAGCAGCGAAACCGGGACAGGGTTTACAGATACGCAGTATTTT | TRBD1 | TRBJ2-3 | NA | TRBV7-9
CASRPLAGVSSYNEQFF | TGTGCCAGCAGACCTCTAGCGGGAGTAAGCTCCTACAATGAGCAGTTCTTC | TRBD2 | TRBJ2-1 | many | TRBV2